This record looks at one T cell receptor beta chain sequence and its context. Its antigen remains unidentified. The data stem from a study of post-analysis software for immune sequencing data. Study-level results: Controls showed lower frequencies than patients for roughly five TRBV segments, and TRBV5-6, TRBV5-1 and TRBV20-1 were among these. Relative to controls, patients with multiple sclerosis showed significantly lower normalized Chao1 diversity.

Germline lookup yields CDR1 DFQATT and CDR2 SNEGSKA (reference sequence). Trimming cost V 3 bases and J 0 bases; bases outside gene matches: 11. There are 17 residues in the CDR3. Unique molecular identifiers were built into the TCR beta cDNA libraries. When about 0.85 to 11 million T cells were used, they gave a few hundred thousand cDNA molecules. A single record per CDR3 protein comes from TCRdb applying MiXCR to the PCR reads. The data show about 430,000 distinct CDR3 sequences, over 30% seen once. Sequenced sample: blood. The TCR comes from a girl aged 2 to 9 with multiple sclerosis. The rearrangement uses TRBV20-1 and TRBJ2-1; 7 nucleotides agree with TRBD2. The CDR3 DNA reads TGCAGTGCTAGTGCGTTATCGGGCGGGAGCTCCTACAATGAGCAGTTCTTC. It yields the protein CSASALSGGSSYNEQFF.